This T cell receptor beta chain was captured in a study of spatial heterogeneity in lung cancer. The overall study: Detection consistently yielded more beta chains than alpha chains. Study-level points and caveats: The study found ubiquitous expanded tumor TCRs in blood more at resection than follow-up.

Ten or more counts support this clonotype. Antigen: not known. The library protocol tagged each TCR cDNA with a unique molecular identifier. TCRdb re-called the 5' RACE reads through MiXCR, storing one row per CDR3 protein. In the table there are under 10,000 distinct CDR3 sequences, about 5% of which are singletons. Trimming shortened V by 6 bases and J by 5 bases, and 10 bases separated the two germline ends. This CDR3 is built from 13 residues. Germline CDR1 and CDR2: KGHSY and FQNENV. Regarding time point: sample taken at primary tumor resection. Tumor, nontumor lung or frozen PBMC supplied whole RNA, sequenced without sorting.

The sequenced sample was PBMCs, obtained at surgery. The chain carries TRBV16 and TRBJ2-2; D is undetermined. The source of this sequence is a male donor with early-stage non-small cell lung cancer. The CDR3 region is CASSLKVTGELFF. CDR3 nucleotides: TGTGCCAGCAGTCTTAAAGTTACCGGGGAGCTGTTTTTT.